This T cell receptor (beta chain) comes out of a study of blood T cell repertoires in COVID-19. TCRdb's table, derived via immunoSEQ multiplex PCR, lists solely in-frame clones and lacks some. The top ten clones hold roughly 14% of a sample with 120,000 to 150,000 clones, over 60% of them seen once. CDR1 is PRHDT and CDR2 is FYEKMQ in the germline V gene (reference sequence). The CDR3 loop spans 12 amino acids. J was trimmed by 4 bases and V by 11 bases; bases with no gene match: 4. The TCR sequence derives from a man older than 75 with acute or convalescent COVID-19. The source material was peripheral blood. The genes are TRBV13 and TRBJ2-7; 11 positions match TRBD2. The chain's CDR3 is CAGSSGGYEQYF. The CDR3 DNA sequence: TGTGCCGGGTCTAGCGGGGGGTACGAGCAGTACTTC.